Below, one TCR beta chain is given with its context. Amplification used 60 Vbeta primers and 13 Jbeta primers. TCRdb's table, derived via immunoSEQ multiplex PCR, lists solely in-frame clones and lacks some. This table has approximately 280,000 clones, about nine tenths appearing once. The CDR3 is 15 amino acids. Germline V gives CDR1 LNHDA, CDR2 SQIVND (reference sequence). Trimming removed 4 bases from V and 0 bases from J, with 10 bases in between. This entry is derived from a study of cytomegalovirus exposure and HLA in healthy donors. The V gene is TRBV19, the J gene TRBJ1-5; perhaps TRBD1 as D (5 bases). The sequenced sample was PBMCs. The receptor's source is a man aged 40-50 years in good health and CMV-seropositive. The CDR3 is CASSNGDYSNQPQHF. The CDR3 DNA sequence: TGTGCCAGTAGTAACGGGGACTATAGCAATCAGCCCCAGCATTTT.